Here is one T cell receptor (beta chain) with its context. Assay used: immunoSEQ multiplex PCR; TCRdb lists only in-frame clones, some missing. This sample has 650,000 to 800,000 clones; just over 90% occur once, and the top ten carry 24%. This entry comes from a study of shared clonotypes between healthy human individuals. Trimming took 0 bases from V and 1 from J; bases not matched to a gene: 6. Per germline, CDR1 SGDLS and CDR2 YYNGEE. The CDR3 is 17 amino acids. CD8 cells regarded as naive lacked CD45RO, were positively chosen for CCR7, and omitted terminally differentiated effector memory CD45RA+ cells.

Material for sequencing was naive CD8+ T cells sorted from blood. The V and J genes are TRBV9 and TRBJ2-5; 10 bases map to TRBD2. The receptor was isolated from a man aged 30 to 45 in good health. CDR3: CASSVERAGGPQETQYF. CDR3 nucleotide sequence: TGTGCCAGCAGCGTAGAGAGAGCGGGAGGGCCCCAAGAGACCCAGTACTTC.